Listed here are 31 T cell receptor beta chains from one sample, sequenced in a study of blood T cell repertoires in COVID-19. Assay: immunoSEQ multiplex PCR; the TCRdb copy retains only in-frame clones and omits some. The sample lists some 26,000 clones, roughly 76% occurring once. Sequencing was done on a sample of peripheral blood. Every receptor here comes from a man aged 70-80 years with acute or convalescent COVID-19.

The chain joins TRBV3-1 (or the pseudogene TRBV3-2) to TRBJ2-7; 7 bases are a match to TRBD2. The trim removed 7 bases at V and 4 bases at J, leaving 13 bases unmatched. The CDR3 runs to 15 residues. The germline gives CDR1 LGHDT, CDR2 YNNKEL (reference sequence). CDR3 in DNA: TGTGCCAGCATCGGCGCGCGTAGCGGGCGTTACGAGCAGTACTTC. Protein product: CASIGARSGRYEQYF.

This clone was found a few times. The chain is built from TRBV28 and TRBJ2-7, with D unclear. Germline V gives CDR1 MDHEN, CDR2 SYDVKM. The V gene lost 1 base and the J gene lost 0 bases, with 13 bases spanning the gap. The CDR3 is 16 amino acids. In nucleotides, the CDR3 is TGTGCCAGCAGTTTATCCCTCGCGACTCTCTCCTACGAGCAGTACTTC. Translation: CASSLSLATLSYEQYF.

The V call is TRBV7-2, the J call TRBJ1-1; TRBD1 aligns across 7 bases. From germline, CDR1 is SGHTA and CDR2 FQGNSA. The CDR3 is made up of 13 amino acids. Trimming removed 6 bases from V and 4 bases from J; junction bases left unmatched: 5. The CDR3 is CASSTQGGTEAFF. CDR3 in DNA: TGTGCCAGCAGTACCCAGGGGGGCACTGAAGCTTTCTTT.

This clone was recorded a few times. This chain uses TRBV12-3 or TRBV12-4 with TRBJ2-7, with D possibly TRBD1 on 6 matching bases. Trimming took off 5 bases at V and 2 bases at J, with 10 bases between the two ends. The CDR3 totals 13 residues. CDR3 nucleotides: TGTGCCAGCAGTCCCCGGACAGCCTACGAGCAGTACTTC. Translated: CASSPRTAYEQYF.

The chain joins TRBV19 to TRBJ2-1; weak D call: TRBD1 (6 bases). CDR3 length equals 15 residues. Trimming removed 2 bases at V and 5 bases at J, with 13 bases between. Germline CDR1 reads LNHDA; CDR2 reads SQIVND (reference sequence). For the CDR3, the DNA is TGTGCCAGTAGTATATACCAGGGGACGGACAATGAGCAGTTCTTC. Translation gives CASSIYQGTDNEQFF. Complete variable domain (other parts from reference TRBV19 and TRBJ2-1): DGGITQSPKYLFRKEGQNVTLSCEQNLNHDAMYWYRQDPGQGLRLIYYSQIVNDFQKGDIAEGYSVSREKKESFPLTVTSAQKNPTAFYLCASSIYQGTDNEQFFGPGTRLTVL.

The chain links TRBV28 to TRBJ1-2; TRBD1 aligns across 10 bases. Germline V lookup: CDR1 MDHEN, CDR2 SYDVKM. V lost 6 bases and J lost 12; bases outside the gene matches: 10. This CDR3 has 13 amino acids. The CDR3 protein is CASRAPGQGRDTF. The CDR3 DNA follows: TGTGCCAGCAGGGCTCCGGGACAGGGGAGGGACACCTTC.

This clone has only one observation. Here the CDR3 DNA reads TGCGCCAGCAGCTCCTCCGGGACTGTGAACACTGAAGCTTTCTTT. Protein product: CASSSSGTVNTEAFF. The V gene is TRBV5-1, the J gene TRBJ1-1, with D possibly TRBD1 on 5 matching bases. The V gene's germline CDR1 is SGHRS and CDR2 YFSETQ. V lost 3 bases, J lost 0 bases, and 12 bases lay in between. The CDR3 has 15 amino acids. Complete variable domain (other parts from reference TRBV5-1 and TRBJ1-1): KAGVTQTPRYLIKTRGQQVTLSCSPISGHRSVSWYQQTPGQGLQFLFEYFSETQRNKGNFPGRFSGRQFSNSRSEMNVSTLELGDSALYLCASSSSGTVNTEAFFGQGTRLTVV.

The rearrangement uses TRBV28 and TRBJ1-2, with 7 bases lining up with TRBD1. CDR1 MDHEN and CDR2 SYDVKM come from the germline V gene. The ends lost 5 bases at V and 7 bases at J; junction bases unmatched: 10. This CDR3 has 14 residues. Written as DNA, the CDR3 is TGTGCCAGCAGTGCCACTAAGGGGGCGTTTGGCTACACCTTC. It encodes CASSATKGAFGYTF.

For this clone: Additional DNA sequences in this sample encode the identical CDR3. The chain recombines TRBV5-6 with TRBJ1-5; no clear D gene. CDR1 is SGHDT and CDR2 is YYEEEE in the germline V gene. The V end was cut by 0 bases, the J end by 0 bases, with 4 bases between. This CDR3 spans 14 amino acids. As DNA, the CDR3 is TGTGCCAGCAGCTTGGCAGGTAGCAATCAGCCCCAGCATTTT. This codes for CASSLAGSNQPQHF.

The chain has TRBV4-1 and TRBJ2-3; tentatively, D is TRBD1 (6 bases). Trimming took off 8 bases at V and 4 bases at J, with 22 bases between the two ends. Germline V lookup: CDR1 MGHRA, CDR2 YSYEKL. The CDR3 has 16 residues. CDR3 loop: CASERGQHNLADTQYF. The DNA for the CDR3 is TGCGCCAGCGAGAGAGGACAGCACAACCTCGCAGATACGCAGTATTTT.

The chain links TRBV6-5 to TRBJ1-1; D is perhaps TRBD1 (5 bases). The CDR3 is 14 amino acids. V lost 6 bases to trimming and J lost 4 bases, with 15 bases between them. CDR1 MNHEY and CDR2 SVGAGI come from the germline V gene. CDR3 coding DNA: TGTGCCAGCAGGGACATTAATAAGGGCACTGAAGCTTTCTTT. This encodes CASRDINKGTEAFF.

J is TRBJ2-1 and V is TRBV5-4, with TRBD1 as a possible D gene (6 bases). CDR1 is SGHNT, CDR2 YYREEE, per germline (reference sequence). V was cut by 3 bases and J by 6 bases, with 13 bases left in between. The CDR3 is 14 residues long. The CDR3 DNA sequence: TGTGCCAGCAGCTGGGACACGTACGGCAATGAGCAGTTCTTC. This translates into CASSWDTYGNEQFF.

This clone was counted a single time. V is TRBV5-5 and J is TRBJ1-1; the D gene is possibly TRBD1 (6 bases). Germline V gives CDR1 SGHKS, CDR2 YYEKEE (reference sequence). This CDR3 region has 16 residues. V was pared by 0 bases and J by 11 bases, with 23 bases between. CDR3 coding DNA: TGTGCCAGCAGCTTGGGTGGGGAGACAGGAGTTGGGGAGGCTTTCTTT. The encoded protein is CASSLGGETGVGEAFF.

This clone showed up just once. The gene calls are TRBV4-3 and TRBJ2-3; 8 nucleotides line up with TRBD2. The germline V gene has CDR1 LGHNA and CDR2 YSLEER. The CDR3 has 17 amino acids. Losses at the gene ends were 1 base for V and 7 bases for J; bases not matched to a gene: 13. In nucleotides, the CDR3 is TGCGCCAGCAGCCAAGGGGGGCGGGGGGCCACCCGACATACGCAGTATTTT. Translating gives CASSQGGRGATRHTQYF.

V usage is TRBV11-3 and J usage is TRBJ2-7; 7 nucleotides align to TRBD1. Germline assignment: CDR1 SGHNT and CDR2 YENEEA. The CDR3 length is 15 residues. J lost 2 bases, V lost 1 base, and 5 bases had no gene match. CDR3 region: CASSLGKTGAYEQYF. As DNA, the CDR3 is TGTGCCAGCAGCTTAGGAAAAACAGGGGCCTACGAGCAGTACTTC.

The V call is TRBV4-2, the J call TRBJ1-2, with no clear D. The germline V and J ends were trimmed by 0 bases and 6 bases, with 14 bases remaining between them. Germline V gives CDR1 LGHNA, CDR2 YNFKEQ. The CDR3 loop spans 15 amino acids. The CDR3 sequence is CASSQDIVLADGYTF. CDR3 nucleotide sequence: TGTGCCAGCAGCCAAGATATAGTGTTAGCGGATGGCTACACCTTC.

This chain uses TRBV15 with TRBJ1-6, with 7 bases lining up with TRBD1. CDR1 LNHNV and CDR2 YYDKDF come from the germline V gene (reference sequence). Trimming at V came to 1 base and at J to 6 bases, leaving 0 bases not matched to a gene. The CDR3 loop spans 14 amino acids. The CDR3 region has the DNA TGTGCCACCAGCAGAGGGGACAGTAATTCACCCCTCCACTTT. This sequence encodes CATSRGDSNSPLHF.

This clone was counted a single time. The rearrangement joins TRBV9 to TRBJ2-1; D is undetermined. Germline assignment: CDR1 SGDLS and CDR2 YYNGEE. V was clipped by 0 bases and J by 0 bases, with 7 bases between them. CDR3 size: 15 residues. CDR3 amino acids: CASSVGRSSYNEQFF. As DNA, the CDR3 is TGTGCCAGCAGCGTAGGACGGAGCTCCTACAATGAGCAGTTCTTC. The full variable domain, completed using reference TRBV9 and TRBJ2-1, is DSGVTQTPKHLITATGQRVTLRCSPRSGDLSVYWYQQSLDQGLQFLIQYYNGEERAKGNILERFSAQQFPDLHSELNLSSLELGDSALYFCASSVGRSSYNEQFFGPGTRLTVL.

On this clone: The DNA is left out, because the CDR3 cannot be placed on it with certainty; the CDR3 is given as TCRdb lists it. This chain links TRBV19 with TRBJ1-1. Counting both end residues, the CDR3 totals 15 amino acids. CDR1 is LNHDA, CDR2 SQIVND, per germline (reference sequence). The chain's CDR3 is CASTSGKSRNTEAFF.

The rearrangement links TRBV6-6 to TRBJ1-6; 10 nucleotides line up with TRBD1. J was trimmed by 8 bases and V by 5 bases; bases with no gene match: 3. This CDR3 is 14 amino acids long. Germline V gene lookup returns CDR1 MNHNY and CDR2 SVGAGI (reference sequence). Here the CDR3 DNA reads TGTGCCAGCAGTCGACAGGGGGCGGATTCACCCCTCCACTTT. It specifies CASSRQGADSPLHF.

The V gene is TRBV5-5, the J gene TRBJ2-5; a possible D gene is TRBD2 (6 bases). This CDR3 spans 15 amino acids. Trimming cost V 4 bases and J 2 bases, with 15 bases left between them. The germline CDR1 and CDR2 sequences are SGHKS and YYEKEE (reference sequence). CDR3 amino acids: CASSRRAEAQETQYF. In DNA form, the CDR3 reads TGTGCCAGCAGCCGGAGGGCGGAGGCGCAAGAGACCCAGTACTTC.

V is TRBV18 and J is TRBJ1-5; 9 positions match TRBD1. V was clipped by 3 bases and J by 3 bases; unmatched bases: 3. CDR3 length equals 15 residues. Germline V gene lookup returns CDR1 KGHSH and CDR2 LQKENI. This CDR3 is CASSPGTGFNQPQHF. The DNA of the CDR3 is TGTGCCAGCTCACCCGGGACAGGGTTCAATCAGCCCCAGCATTTT.

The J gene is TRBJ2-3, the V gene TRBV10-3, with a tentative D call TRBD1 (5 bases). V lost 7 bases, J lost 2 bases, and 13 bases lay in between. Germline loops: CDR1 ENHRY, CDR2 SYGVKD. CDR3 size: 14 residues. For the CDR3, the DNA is TGTGCCATCAAAGGGGCTTTTATCACAGATACGCAGTATTTT. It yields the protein CAIKGAFITDTQYF.

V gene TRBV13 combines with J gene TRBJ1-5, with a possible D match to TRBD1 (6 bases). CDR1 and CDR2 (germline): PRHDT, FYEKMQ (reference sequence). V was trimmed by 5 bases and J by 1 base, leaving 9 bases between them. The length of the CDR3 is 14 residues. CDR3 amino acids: CASSQGRSNQPQHF. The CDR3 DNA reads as TGTGCCAGCAGCCAGGGGAGAAGCAATCAGCCCCAGCATTTT. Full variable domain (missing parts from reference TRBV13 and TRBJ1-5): AAGVIQSPRHLIKEKRETATLKCYPIPRHDTVYWYQQGPGQDPQFLISFYEKMQSDKGSIPDRFSAQQFSDYHSELNMSSLELGDSALYFCASSQGRSNQPQHFGDGTRLSIL.

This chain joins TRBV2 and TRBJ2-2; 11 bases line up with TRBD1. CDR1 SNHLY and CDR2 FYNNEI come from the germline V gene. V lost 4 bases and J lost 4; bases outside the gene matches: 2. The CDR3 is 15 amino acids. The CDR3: CASSGGQGGTGELFF. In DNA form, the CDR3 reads TGTGCCAGCAGTGGGGGACAGGGGGGCACCGGGGAGCTGTTTTTT.

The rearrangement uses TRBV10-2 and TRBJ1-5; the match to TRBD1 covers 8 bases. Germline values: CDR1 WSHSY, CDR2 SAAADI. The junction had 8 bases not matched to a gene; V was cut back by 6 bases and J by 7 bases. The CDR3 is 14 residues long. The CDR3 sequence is CASRPQGAGQPQHF. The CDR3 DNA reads TGCGCCAGCAGGCCCCAGGGGGCTGGGCAGCCCCAGCATTTT.

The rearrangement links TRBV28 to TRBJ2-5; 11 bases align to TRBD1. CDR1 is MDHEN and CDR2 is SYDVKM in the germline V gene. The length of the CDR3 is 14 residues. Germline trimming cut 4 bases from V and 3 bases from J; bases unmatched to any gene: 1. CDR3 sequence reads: CASSWDRGKETQYF. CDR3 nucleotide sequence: TGTGCCAGCAGTTGGGACAGGGGGAAAGAGACCCAGTACTTC. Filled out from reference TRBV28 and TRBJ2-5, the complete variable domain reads DVKVTQSSRYLVKRTGEKVFLECVQDMDHENMFWYRQDPGLGLRLIYFSYDVKMKEKGDIPEGYSVSREKKERFSLILESASTNQTSMYLCASSWDRGKETQYFGPGTRLLVL.

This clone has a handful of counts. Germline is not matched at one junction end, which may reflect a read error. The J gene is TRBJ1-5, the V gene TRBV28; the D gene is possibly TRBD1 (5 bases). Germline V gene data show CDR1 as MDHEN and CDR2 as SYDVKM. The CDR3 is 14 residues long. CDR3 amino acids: CASSVWGQNQPQHF. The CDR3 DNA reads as TGTGCCAGCAGTGTATGGGGCCAAAATCAGCCCCAGCATTTT.

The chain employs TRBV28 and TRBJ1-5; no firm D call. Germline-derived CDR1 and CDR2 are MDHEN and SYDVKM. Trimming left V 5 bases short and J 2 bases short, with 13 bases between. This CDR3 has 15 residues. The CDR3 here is CASSPEGRGNQPQHF. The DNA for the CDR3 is TGTGCCAGCAGTCCCGAGGGTCGGGGCAATCAGCCCCAGCATTTT.

The CDR3 DNA sequence: TGCGCCAGCAGCTTAGGACAGGGATTCCAAGAGACCCAGTACTTC. It encodes CASSLGQGFQETQYF. The chain links TRBV5-1 to TRBJ2-5; TRBD1 aligns across 8 bases. CDR1 and CDR2 (germline): SGHRS, YFSETQ. V gave up 2 bases and J gave up 1 base; unmatched junction bases: 4. The CDR3 runs to 15 residues.

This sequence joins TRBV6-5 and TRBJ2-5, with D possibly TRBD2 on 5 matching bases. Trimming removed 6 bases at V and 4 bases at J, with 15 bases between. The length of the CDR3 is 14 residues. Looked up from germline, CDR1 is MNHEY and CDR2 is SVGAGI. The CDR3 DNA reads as TGTGCCAGCAGCTCGGGTCGGGGAACAGAGACCCAGTACTTC. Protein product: CASSSGRGTETQYF.